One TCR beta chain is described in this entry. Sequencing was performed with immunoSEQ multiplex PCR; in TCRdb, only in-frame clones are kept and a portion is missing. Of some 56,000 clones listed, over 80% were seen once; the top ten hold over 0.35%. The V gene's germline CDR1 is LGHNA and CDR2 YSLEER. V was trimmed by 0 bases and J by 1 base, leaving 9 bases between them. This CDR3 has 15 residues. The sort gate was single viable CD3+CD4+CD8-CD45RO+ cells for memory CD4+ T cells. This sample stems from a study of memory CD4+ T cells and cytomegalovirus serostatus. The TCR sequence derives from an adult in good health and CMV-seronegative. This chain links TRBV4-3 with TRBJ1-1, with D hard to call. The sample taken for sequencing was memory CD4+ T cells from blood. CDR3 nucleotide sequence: TGCGCCAGCAGCCAAGAGGGCCAGCCGAACACTGAAGCTTTCTTT. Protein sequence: CASSQEGQPNTEAFF.